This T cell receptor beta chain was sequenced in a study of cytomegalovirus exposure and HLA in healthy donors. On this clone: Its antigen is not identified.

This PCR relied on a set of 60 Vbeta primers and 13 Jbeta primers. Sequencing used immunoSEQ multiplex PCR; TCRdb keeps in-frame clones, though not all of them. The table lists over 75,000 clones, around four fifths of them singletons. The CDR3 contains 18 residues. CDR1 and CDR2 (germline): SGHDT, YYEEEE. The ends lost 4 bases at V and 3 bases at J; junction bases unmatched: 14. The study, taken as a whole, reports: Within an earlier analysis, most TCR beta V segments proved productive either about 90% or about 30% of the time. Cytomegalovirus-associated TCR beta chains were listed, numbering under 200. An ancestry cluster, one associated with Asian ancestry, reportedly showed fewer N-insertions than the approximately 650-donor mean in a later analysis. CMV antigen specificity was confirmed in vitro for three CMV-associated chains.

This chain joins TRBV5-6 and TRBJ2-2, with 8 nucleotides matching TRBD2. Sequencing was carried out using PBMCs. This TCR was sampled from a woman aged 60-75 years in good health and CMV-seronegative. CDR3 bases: TGTGCCAGCAGCCCCGGCGCGGGGGGCGGAATTTACACCGGGGAGCTGTTTTTT. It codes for CASSPGAGGGIYTGELFF.